This paragraph reports one T cell receptor beta chain. Its antigen remains unidentified. The same CDR3 is also encoded by other DNA sequences in this sample. Stated time point: blood 4 weeks post-SBRT, at nephrectomy. Documented treatment: 15 Gy SBRT to primary tumor, nephrectomy 4 weeks later. Nephrectomy followed 15 Gy stereotactic body radiation by 4 weeks. This CDR3 spans 14 amino acids. The V gene's germline CDR1 is LNHDA and CDR2 SQIVND (reference sequence). The junction had 3 bases not matched to a gene; V was cut back by 1 base and J by 3 bases. This entry comes from a study of radiation and T cells in renal cell carcinoma. Using immunoSEQ multiplex PCR, the repertoire was profiled, and TCRdb retains in-frame clones only, with some absent. The data hold about 43,000 clones, with 80% to 85% observed a single time. Points from the study as a whole: Pretreatment tumor biopsies were lacking, so baseline clonotypes are unknown. Top tumor clonotypes rose in blood 2 weeks post-radiation, then contracted.

The clonotype was recovered from a woman in her 70s with renal cell carcinoma. The chain has TRBV19 and TRBJ2-7; TRBD1 matches 7 bases. Sequencing used blood, obtained from a patient whose treatment included radiotherapy and nephrectomy. The CDR3, as DNA: TGTGCCAGTAGTATAGTAGCAGGGGGCTACGAGCAGTACTTC. Encoded protein: CASSIVAGGYEQYF.